This T cell receptor beta chain was sequenced in a study of T cells in localized non-small cell lung cancer. General study points: Tumor samples were not multi-region, leaving intratumor heterogeneity unexcluded. Uninvolved adjacent lung had higher T cell clonality than tumor and all other tissues.

Germline V CDR1 and CDR2: MNHNY, SVGAGI (reference sequence). V was clipped by 6 bases and J by 4 bases; unmatched bases: 8. The CDR3 has 15 amino acids. Sequencing used immunoSEQ multiplex PCR; TCRdb keeps in-frame clones, though not all of them. The sample includes 70,000 to 85,000 clones, 70% to 85% seen only once; the top ten take roughly 1.4%. In regard to this clone: What it binds is unknown.

The rearrangement links TRBV6-6 to TRBJ2-7; TRBD1 agrees at 11 bases. This sequence was found in a female donor of 60 years or more with stage I lung adenocarcinoma. The sample here was peripheral blood, taken before any cancer treatment. The chain's CDR3 is CASRPPGQGGYEQYF. CDR3 sequence (DNA): TGTGCCAGCAGACCACCGGGACAGGGGGGTTACGAGCAGTACTTC.